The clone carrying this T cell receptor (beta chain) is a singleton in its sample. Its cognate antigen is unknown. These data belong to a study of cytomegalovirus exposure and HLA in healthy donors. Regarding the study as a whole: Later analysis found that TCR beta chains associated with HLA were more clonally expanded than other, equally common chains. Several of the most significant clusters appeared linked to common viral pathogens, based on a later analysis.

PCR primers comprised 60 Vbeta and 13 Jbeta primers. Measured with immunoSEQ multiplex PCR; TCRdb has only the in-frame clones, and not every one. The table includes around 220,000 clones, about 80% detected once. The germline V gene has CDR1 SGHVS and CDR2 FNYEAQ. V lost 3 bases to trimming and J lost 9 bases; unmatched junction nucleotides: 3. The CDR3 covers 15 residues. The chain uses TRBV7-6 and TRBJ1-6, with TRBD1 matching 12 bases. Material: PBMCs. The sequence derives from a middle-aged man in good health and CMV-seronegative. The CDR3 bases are TGTGCCAGCAGCTTCAGGGACAGGGGGCTTTCACCCCTCCACTTT. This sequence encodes CASSFRDRGLSPLHF.